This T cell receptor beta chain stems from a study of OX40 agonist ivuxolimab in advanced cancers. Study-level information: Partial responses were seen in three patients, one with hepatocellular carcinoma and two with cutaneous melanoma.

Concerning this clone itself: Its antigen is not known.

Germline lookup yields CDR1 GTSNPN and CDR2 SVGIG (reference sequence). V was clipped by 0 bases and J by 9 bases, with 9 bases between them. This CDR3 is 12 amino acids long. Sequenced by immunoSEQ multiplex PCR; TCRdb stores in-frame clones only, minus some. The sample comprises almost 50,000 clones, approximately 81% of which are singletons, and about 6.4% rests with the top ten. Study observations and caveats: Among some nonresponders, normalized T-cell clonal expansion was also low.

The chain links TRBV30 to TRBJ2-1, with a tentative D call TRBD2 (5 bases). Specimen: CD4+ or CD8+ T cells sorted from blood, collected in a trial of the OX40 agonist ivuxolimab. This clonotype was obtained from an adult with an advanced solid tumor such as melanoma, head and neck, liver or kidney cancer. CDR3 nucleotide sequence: TGTGCCTGGAGTGTCTCCGGGGTTGAGCAGTTCTTC. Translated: CAWSVSGVEQFF.